This record covers a single TCR beta chain. The sample comes from a study of blood T cell repertoires in COVID-19. Turning to the study itself: The United States, Italy and Spain provided the acute and convalescent COVID-19 samples. Sources were T cells, B-cell-depleted T cells, or PBMCs; the material itself was cDNA or gDNA.

The CDR3 length is 16 residues. Germline V CDR1 and CDR2: SGHTA, FQGNSA. J was trimmed by 0 bases and V by 2 bases; bases with no gene match: 3. Original handling: Reference gene primer amplification yielded estimated nucleated cell counts. TCRdb's copy holds only in-frame clones and misses some; the assay was immunoSEQ multiplex PCR. The V and J calls and the clone size are those of that table, but D and trimming were determined from the DNA. The table includes nearly 55,000 clones, 65% to 80% detected once. The receptor was isolated from a human donor with active or convalescent COVID-19. The donor label of this sample is uncertain. This chain uses TRBV7-2 with TRBJ2-1, with TRBD2 matching over 8 bases. The sample consisted of peripheral blood. The CDR3 sequence: CASSLQAGGSYNEQFF. CDR3 nucleotide sequence: TGTGCCAGCAGCTTACAGGCGGGAGGCTCCTACAATGAGCAGTTCTTC.